This passage covers 4 T cell receptor beta chains from one sample sequenced in a study of blood T cell repertoires in COVID-19. Generated by immunoSEQ multiplex PCR, the TCRdb table keeps only in-frame clones and is missing some. The sample lists fewer than 450,000 clones, 90% occurring once. Sequenced material: PBMCs or T cells enriched from blood (not recorded which). These receptor sequences come from a man between 18 and 35 years old who had recovered from COVID-19.

The V gene is TRBV29-1, the J gene TRBJ1-1; D remains ambiguous. CDR1 and CDR2 from the germline V gene are SQVTM and ANQGSEA. Trimming took 6 bases from V and 5 from J, leaving 22 bases between them. This CDR3 is built from 15 residues. The CDR3 here is CSVLYRSGRGTEAFF. The CDR3 DNA follows: TGCAGCGTACTCTACCGGAGCGGCCGAGGGACTGAAGCTTTCTTT.

This clone was detected only once. V usage is TRBV19 and J usage is TRBJ1-2; the D is unclear. The V gene's germline CDR1 is LNHDA and CDR2 SQIVND (reference sequence). This CDR3 has 17 amino acids. Trimming pared 5 bases from V and 3 bases from J, leaving 22 bases between. The chain's CDR3 is CASSSKQRLGGYYGYTF. CDR3 bases: TGTGCCAGTAGTTCGAAACAGCGATTAGGAGGGTACTATGGCTACACCTTC.

V gene TRBV2 combines with J gene TRBJ1-5; 8 positions agree with TRBD1. Trimming at V came to 8 bases and at J to 4 bases, leaving 4 bases not matched to a gene. The CDR3 totals 13 residues. Germline CDR1 is SNHLY and CDR2 is FYNNEI. In DNA form, the CDR3 reads TGTGCCAGCGGCTGGACAGGGAATCAGCCCCAGCATTTT. Its protein product is CASGWTGNQPQHF.

This clone was picked up one time. V gene TRBV24-1 combines with J gene TRBJ2-1; 8 nucleotides agree with TRBD2. Germline trimming cut 4 bases from V and 4 bases from J; bases unmatched to any gene: 2. CDR3 length: 14 amino acids. Germline values: CDR1 KGHDR, CDR2 SFDVKD. The CDR3 protein is CATSDSGRYNEQFF. In DNA form, the CDR3 reads TGTGCCACCAGTGACAGCGGGAGATACAATGAGCAGTTCTTC.